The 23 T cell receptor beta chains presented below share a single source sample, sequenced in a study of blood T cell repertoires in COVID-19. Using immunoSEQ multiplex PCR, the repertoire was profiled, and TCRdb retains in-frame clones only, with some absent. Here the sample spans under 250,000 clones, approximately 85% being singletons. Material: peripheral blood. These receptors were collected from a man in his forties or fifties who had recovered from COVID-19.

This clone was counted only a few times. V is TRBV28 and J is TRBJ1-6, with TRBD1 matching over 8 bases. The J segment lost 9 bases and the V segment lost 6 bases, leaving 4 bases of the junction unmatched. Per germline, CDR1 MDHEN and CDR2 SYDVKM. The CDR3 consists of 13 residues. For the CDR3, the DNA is TGTGCCAGCAGGACAGGGGTGAGTTCACCCCTCCACTTT. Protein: CASRTGVSSPLHF. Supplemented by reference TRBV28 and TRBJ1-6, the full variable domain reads DVKVTQSSRYLVKRTGEKVFLECVQDMDHENMFWYRQDPGLGLRLIYFSYDVKMKEKGDIPEGYSVSREKKERFSLILESASTNQTSMYLCASRTGVSSPLHFGNGTRLTVT.

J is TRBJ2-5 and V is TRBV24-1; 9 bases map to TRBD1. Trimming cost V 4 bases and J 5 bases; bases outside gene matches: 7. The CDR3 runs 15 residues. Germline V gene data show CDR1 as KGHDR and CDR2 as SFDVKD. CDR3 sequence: CATSDGTGYRETQYF. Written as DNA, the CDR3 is TGTGCCACCAGTGACGGGACAGGGTACAGGGAGACCCAGTACTTC.

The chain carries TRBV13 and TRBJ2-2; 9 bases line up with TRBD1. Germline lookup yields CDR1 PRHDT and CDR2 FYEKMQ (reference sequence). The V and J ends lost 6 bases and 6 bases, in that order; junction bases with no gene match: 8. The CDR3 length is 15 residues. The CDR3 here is CASSYRDREAGELFF. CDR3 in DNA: TGTGCCAGCAGTTATAGGGACAGGGAAGCCGGGGAGCTGTTTTTT.

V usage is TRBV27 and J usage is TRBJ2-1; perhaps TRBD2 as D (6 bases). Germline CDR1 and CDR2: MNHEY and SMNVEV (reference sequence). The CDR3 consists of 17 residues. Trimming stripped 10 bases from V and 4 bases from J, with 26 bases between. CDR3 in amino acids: CATKAPPSANTYNEQFF. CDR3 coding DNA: TGTGCCACTAAGGCCCCCCCTAGCGCCAACACATACAATGAGCAGTTCTTC.

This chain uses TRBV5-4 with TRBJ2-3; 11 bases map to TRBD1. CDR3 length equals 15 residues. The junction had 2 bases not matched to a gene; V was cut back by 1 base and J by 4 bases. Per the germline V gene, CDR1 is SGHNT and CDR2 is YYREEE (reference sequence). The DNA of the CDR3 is TGTGCCAGCAGCTTGTCGGACAGGGGGCCAGATACGCAGTATTTT. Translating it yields CASSLSDRGPDTQYF.

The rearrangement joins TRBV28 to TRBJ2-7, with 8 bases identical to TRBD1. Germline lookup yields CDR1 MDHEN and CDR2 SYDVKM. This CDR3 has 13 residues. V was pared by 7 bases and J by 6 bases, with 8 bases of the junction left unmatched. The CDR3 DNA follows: TGTGCCAGCACCCTGGACAGGGTGGTCGAGCAGTACTTC. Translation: CASTLDRVVEQYF.

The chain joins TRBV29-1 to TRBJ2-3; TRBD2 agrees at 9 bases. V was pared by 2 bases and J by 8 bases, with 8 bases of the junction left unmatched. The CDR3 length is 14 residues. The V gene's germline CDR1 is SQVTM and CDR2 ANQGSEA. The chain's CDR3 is CSVELAGVPGTQYF. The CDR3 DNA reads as TGCAGCGTTGAATTAGCGGGAGTCCCCGGTACGCAGTATTTT.

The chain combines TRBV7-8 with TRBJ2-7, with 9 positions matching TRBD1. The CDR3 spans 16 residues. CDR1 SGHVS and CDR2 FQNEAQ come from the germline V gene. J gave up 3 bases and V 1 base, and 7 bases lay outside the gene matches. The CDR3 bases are TGTGCCAGCAGCTTAGAACAGGGGGCGCCTCTCTACGAGCAGTACTTC. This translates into CASSLEQGAPLYEQYF.

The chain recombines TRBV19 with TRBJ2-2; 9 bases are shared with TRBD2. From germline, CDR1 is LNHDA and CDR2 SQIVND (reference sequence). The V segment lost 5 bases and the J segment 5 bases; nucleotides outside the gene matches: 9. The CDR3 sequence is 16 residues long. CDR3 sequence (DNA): TGTGCCAGTAGTTGGAGTACGCTAGCGGGAACCGGGGAGCTGTTTTTT. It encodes CASSWSTLAGTGELFF.

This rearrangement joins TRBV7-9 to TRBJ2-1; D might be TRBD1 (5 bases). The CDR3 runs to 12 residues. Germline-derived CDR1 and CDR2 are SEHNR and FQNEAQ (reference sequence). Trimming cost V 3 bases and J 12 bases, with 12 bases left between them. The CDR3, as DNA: TGTGCCAGCAGCTTTACAGGCCACCCGCAGTTCTTC. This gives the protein CASSFTGHPQFF.

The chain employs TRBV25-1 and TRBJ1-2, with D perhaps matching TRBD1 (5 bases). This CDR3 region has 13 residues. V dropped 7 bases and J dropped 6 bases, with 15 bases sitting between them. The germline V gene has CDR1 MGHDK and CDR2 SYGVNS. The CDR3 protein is CASMGQGIHGYTF. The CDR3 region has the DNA TGTGCCAGCATGGGGCAGGGAATACATGGCTACACCTTC.

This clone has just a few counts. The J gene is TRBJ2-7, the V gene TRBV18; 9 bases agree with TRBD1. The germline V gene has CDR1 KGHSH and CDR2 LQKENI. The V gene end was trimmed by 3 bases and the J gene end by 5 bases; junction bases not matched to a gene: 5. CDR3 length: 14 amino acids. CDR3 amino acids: CASSPGTGYNEQYF. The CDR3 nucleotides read TGTGCCAGCTCACCCGGGACAGGGTATAACGAGCAGTACTTC.

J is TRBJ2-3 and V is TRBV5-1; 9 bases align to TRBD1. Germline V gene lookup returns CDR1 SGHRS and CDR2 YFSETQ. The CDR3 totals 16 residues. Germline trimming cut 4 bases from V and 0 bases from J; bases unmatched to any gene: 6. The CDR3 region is CASSRPGTGSTDTQYF. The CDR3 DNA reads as TGCGCCAGCAGCAGACCCGGGACAGGGAGCACAGATACGCAGTATTTT.

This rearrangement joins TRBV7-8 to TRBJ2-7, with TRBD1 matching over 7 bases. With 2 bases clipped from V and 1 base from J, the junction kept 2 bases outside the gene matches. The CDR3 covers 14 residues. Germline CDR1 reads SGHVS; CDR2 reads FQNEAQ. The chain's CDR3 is CASSLRQGSYEQYF. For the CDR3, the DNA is TGTGCCAGCAGCTTAAGACAGGGATCCTACGAGCAGTACTTC.

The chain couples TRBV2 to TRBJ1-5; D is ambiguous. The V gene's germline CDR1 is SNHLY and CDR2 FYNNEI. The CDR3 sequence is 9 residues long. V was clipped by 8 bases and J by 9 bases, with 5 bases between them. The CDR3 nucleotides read TGTGCCAGCGGCTGGCCCCAGCATTTT. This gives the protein CASGWPQHF.

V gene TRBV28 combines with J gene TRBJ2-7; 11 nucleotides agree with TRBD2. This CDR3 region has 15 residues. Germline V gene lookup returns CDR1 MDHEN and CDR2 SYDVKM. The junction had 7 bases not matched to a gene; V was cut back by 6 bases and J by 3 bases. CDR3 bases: TGTGCCAGCAGCGCCGGACTAGCGGGCTTCTACGAGCAGTACTTC. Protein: CASSAGLAGFYEQYF.

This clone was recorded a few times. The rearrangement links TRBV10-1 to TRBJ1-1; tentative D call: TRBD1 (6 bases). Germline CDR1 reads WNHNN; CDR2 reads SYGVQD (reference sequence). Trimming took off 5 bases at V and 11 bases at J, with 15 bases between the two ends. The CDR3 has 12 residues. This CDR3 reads CASSPDSTGAFF. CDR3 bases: TGCGCCAGCAGTCCCGACAGCACAGGGGCTTTCTTT.

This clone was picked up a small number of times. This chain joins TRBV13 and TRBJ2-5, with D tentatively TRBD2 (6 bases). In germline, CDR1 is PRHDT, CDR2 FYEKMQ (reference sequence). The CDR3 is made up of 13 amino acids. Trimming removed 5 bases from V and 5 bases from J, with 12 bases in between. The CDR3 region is CASSGRWVETQYF. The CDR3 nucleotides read TGTGCCAGCAGCGGGAGGTGGGTGGAGACCCAGTACTTC.

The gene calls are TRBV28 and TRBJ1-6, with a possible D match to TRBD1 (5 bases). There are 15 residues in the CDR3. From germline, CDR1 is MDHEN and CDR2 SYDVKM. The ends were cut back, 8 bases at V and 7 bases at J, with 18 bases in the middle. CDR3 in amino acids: CASGITGFFNSPLHF. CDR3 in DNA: TGTGCCAGCGGGATCACAGGTTTTTTCAATTCACCCCTCCACTTT.

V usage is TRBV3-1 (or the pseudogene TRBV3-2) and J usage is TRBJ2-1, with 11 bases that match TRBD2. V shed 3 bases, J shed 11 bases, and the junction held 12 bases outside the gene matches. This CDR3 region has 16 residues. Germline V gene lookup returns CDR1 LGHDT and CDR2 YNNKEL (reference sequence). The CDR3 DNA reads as TGTGCCAGCAGCCAGGGATTAGCGGGAGGGAGTATTCAGCAGTTCTTC. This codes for CASSQGLAGGSIQQFF.

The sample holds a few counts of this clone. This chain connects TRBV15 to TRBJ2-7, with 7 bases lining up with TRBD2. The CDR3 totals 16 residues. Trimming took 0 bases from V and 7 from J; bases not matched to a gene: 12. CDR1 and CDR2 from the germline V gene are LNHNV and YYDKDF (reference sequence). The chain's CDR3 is CATSRDGEGRGKEQYF. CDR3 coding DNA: TGTGCCACCAGCAGAGATGGGGAGGGGAGAGGGAAGGAGCAGTACTTC.

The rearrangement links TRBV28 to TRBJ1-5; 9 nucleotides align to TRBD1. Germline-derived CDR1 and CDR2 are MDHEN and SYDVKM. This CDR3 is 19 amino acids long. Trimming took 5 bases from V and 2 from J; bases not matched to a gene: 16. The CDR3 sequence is CASSPYRGRMVRGNQPQHF. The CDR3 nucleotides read TGTGCCAGCAGTCCCTACAGGGGGCGGATGGTTAGGGGCAATCAGCCCCAGCATTTT.

In nucleotides, the CDR3 is TGTGCCAGCATAGGACAGGGGGTCTCCTACGAGCAGTACTTC. Translation gives CASIGQGVSYEQYF. The chain recombines TRBV6-5 with TRBJ2-7; 10 nucleotides agree with TRBD1. CDR3 length: 14 amino acids. Germline V lookup: CDR1 MNHEY, CDR2 SVGAGI. With 7 bases clipped from V and 0 bases from J, the junction kept 3 bases outside the gene matches.